A selection of T cell receptor beta chains follows, all from one sample in a study of PD-L1 blockade in urothelial cancer. Generated by immunoSEQ multiplex PCR, the TCRdb table keeps only in-frame clones and is missing some. Of 35,000 to 55,000 clones detected, approximately 83% appear once; the ten largest clones hold around 16%. The material was PBMCs, obtained around atezolizumab (anti-PD-L1) treatment. The receptors stem from a man between 60 and 75 years old with urothelial cancer. Both conserved end residues are part of each CDR3. The D gene is left open where the match is weak. Size is stated for part of the rows, as once, few or many counts, or as a class when the clone is expanded.

V gene	J gene	D gene	clone size	CDR3 DNA	CDR3 protein
TRBV5-6	TRBJ2-2	-	-	TGTGCCAGCAGCTTGCGCAGGGTACCCTCGAACACCGGGGAGCTGTTTTTT	CASSLRRVPSNTGELFF
TRBV20-1	TRBJ2-1	TRBD1	-	TGCAGTGCCCGTGACAGGGGGAAGCAGTTCTTC	CSARDRGKQFF
TRBV5-1	TRBJ2-3	TRBD2	-	TGCGCCAGCAGCAGGGGCGGGGGGCGGACAGATACGCAGTATTTT	CASSRGGGRTDTQYF
TRBV6-1	TRBJ1-2	-	-	TGTGCCAGCAGCGCAGACCAGGAAACCCCAGAAGGCTACACCTTC	CASSADQETPEGYTF
TRBV10-3	TRBJ2-5	TRBD2	-	TGTGCCATCAGCGGACTAGCGGGGGGGTTCGCGGAGACCCAGTACTTC	CAISGLAGGFAETQYF
TRBV2	TRBJ1-5	-	-	TGTGCCAGCAGTGATAGGACACCTCAGCCCCAGCATTTT	CASSDRTPQPQHF
TRBV7-8	TRBJ1-4	TRBD1	-	TGTGCCAGCAGCTTGGGGGGGACAGGTGAAAAACTGTTTTTT	CASSLGGTGEKLFF
TRBV4-1	TRBJ2-7	-	-	TGCGCCAGCAGCCAATCCGCAGGGTTAACCTACGAGCAGTACTTC	CASSQSAGLTYEQYF
TRBV11-2	TRBJ1-2	-	-	TGTGCCAGCAGCTTAGGGGTATCAGGCTATGGCTACACCTTC	CASSLGVSGYGYTF
TRBV5-6	TRBJ1-2	-	few	TGTGCCAGCAGCGCTGGGACACACTATGGCTACACCTTC	CASSAGTHYGYTF
TRBV19	TRBJ2-1	-	-	TGTGCCAGTAGTATCGGAGGGAAACGTGAGCAGTTCTTC	CASSIGGKREQFF
TRBV28	TRBJ2-1	-	-	TGTGCCAGCAGTTTAATAGGGAGGAATGAGCAGTTCTTC	CASSLIGRNEQFF
TRBV5-1	TRBJ1-4	TRBD1	-	TGCGCCAGCAGCTGGACAGGGGAGGGCGAAAAACTGTTTTTT	CASSWTGEGEKLFF
TRBV28	TRBJ2-3	-	-	TGTGCCAGCAGTTTAGCGGGGGCCCAAGCGGATACGCAGTATTTT	CASSLAGAQADTQYF
TRBV4-1	TRBJ1-4	TRBD1	-	TGCGCCAGCAGCCGAGGACAGGGGGAGGATGAAAAACTGTTTTTT	CASSRGQGEDEKLFF
TRBV5-4	TRBJ2-7	TRBD2	-	TGTGCCAGCAGCCGGACTAGCGGGGGCCGGGGAGAGCAGTACTTC	CASSRTSGGRGEQYF
TRBV6-5	TRBJ2-7	-	-	TGTGCCAGCAGTTCCGGACAGACCTACGAGCAGTACTTC	CASSSGQTYEQYF
TRBV13	TRBJ1-6	-	once	TGTGCCAGCAGAAGGCAGGGAAGGTCACCCCTCCACTTT	CASRRQGRSPLHF
TRBV28	TRBJ2-5	TRBD2	few	TGTGCCAGCAGTTTGGGAGGGGAGGGACAAGAGACCCAGTACTTC	CASSLGGEGQETQYF
TRBV5-4	TRBJ2-7	TRBD1	-	TGTGCCAGCAGCGTATTAGGACAGGGATCCTACGAGCAGTACTTC	CASSVLGQGSYEQYF
TRBV19	TRBJ2-1	-	-	TGTGCCAGTAGTAGGCAGATAGACTTTTTGTTCTTC	CASSRQIDFLFF
TRBV5-1	TRBJ2-1	TRBD2	-	TGCGCCAGCAGCTTGGCACTAGCGGGGACGGATGAGCAGTTCTTC	CASSLALAGTDEQFF
TRBV7-2	TRBJ1-3	TRBD1	-	TGTGCCAGCAGCCCCTTGACAGGGATTGGAAACACCATATATTTT	CASSPLTGIGNTIYF
TRBV7-9	TRBJ2-7	-	once	TGTGCCAGCGGGGTGGACGGGGACTACGAGCAGTACTTC	CASGVDGDYEQYF
TRBV5-1	TRBJ2-1	-	-	TGCGCCAGCAGCCCCTTACTTTCCTCCGACAATGAGCAGTTCTTC	CASSPLLSSDNEQFF
TRBV5-1	TRBJ1-2	-	-	TGCGCCAGCAGCCCCCGGGGGGGGCTGGGCTACACCTTC	CASSPRGGLGYTF
TRBV5-4	TRBJ2-6	-	-	TGTGCCAGCAGCCTAACCGGGTTAGGGGCCAACGTCCTGACTTTC	CASSLTGLGANVLTF
TRBV6-1	TRBJ1-4	TRBD1	-	TGTGCCAGCAGTGAACCTTTGACAGGGGGTGAAAAACTGTTTTTT	CASSEPLTGGEKLFF
TRBV30	TRBJ1-4	-	-	TGTGCCTGGAGTAGCGGGGATGCAACTAATGAAAAACTGTTTTTT	CAWSSGDATNEKLFF
TRBV19	TRBJ2-7	TRBD1	few	TGTGCCAGTAGTCCCCGGGACAGAGGAGGCTACGAGCAGTACTTC	CASSPRDRGGYEQYF
TRBV10-3	TRBJ2-7	-	-	TGTGCCACCGAGGTTGGATCCGAGCAGTACTTC	CATEVGSEQYF
TRBV11-3	TRBJ2-1	-	few	TGTGCCAGCTCAGGGGGCGGGGGCGATGAGCAGTTCTTC	CASSGGGGDEQFF